A single sample gave rise to the 19 T cell receptor beta chains below, sequenced in a study of molecular identifiers for immune sequencing clone quantification. In TCRdb, the PCR reads were re-called with MiXCR into one record per CDR3 protein. The table has roughly 300,000 distinct CDR3 sequences, 24% seen once; the top ten hold 0.74%. Sequencing input: naive CD8+ T cells from blood, with Jurkat cell RNA spiked in. Subset indicated: FACS-sorted CD8+CD4-CCR7+CD45RA+ naive T cells. Source of these receptors: a human donor in good health. Some libraries in this study had Jurkat cell RNA spiked in.

This clonotype was seen ten or more times. V is TRBV5-8 and J is TRBJ2-2; the D is unclear. CDR3 length equals 15 residues. V dropped 0 bases and J dropped 6 bases, with 12 bases sitting between them. Germline V gene sequence: CDR1 SGHTS, CDR2 YDEGEE. CDR3 amino acids: CASSLVPGQAGELFF. The DNA of the CDR3 is TGTGCCAGCAGCTTGGTTCCGGGTCAGGCCGGGGAGCTGTTTTTT.

Comments on this clonotype: This may be a read error, as it is one base from a much larger clone. The chain has TRBV12-3 or TRBV12-4 and TRBJ2-7; 7 nucleotides agree with TRBD1. The CDR3 has 13 residues. After removal of 6 bases from V and 3 bases from J, the junction contained 5 bases not matched to a gene. In DNA, the CDR3 is TGTGCCAGCAGCCCGACAGGGCACTACGAGCAGTACTTC. It is translated as CASSPTGHYEQYF.

This clonotype turned up a few times. V and J are TRBV7-2 and TRBJ1-6, with a weak D call TRBD1 (6 bases). This CDR3 comprises 15 residues. The germline V gene has CDR1 SGHTA and CDR2 FQGNSA. V was trimmed by 1 base and J by 8 bases, leaving 12 bases between them. CDR3 loop: CASSLEGGFYSPLHF. CDR3 in DNA: TGTGCCAGCAGCTTAGAAGGGGGGTTTTATTCACCCCTCCACTTT.

V and J are TRBV27 and TRBJ2-3; no clear D. This CDR3 is built from 14 residues. Germline V gene sequence: CDR1 MNHEY, CDR2 SMNVEV (reference sequence). The V end lost 2 bases, the J end lost 3 bases, and 9 bases lay between the germline ends. CDR3 coding DNA: TGTGCCAGCAGTTTAGTAAGTTGGACAGATACGCAGTATTTT. Amino acids: CASSLVSWTDTQYF.

The chain is built from TRBV11-2 and TRBJ2-3; D possibly corresponds to TRBD1 (5 bases). This CDR3 has 15 residues. CDR1 and CDR2 from the germline V gene are SGHAT and FQNNGV. V was clipped by 1 base and J by 2 bases, with 10 bases between them. CDR3: CASSLVGADTDTQYF. For the CDR3, the DNA is TGTGCCAGCAGCTTAGTAGGGGCGGACACAGATACGCAGTATTTT. Supplemented by reference TRBV11-2 and TRBJ2-3, the full variable domain reads EAGVAQSPRYKIIEKRQSVAFWCNPISGHATLYWYQQILGQGPKLLIQFQNNGVVDDSQLPKDRFSAERLKGVDSTLKIQPAKLEDSAVYLCASSLVGADTDTQYFGPGTRLTVL.

Comments on this clonotype: One end of the junction is discordant with germline, which a read error may explain. The V and J genes are TRBV28 and TRBJ2-3, with 8 bases matching TRBD1. This CDR3 region has 16 residues. Germline V gene sequence: CDR1 MDHEN, CDR2 SYDVKM. This CDR3 reads CASSSEAGRGLDTQCF. In DNA form, the CDR3 reads TGTGCCAGCAGTTCCGAAGCTGGCAGGGGGCTGGATACGCAGTGTTTT.

This clonotype was counted many times. The V call is TRBV28, the J call TRBJ2-3; D may be TRBD1 (6 bases). The CDR3 runs to 15 residues. The germline CDR1 and CDR2 sequences are MDHEN and SYDVKM. V was clipped by 1 base and J by 6 bases, with 14 bases between them. CDR3: CASSLSGQGSDTQYF. CDR3 nucleotides: TGTGCCAGCAGTTTATCGGGCCAGGGGTCCGATACGCAGTATTTT.

The sample holds many counts of this clonotype. The chain combines TRBV4-3 with TRBJ2-7; weak D call: TRBD2 (6 bases). Trimming stripped 4 bases from V and 2 bases from J, with 12 bases between. CDR1 LGHNA and CDR2 YSLEER come from the germline V gene. This CDR3 contains 14 residues. For the CDR3, the DNA is TGCGCCAGCAGCCCTGGGACTGTAACCTACGAGCAGTACTTC. Translated, it gives CASSPGTVTYEQYF.

This clonotype showed up just once. This chain uses TRBV27 with TRBJ1-5; 9 positions match TRBD1. This CDR3 is 15 amino acids long. Trimming at V came to 7 bases and at J to 3 bases, leaving 7 bases not matched to a gene. Germline CDR1 reads MNHEY; CDR2 reads SMNVEV (reference sequence). In nucleotides, the CDR3 is TGTGCCAGCAAGTTGGGACAGGGTAACAATCAGCCCCAGCATTTT. As protein: CASKLGQGNNQPQHF.

This clonotype is a singleton in its sample. Here the CDR3 omits its conserved ending phenylalanine or tryptophan, so a read error is the likely source. This sequence joins TRBV3-1 and TRBJ2-3; D is unclear. V was cut by 6 bases and J by 6 bases, with 19 bases left in between. The CDR3 totals 15 residues. Germline V gene lookup returns CDR1 LGHDT and CDR2 YNNKEL (reference sequence). The CDR3 sequence: CASRPEQRNSDTQYI. CDR3 in DNA: TGTGCCAGCAGACCCGAACAGAGGAATTCGGATACGCAGTATATT.

The chain carries TRBV20-1 and TRBJ2-7, with TRBD2 matching over 13 bases. Per the germline V gene, CDR1 is DFQATT and CDR2 is SNEGSKA (reference sequence). CDR3 size: 14 residues. V gave up 6 bases and J gave up 5 bases; unmatched junction bases: 7. The CDR3 sequence: CSAVRTSGGDEQYF. DNA of the CDR3: TGCAGTGCCGTAAGGACTAGCGGGGGAGACGAGCAGTACTTC.

On this clonotype itself: Since a much larger clone is just one base distant, this may be a read error. Likely a read error: the CDR3 ends without its conserved phenylalanine or tryptophan. V is TRBV12-5 and J is TRBJ2-7; 8 bases match TRBD1. With 4 bases clipped from V and 6 bases from J, the junction kept 11 bases outside the gene matches. The CDR3 has 15 residues. CDR1 is LGHNT and CDR2 is FRNRAP in the germline V gene. The chain's CDR3 is CASGWLDRGCREQYL. DNA of the CDR3: TGTGCTAGTGGTTGGCTTGACAGGGGTTGCCGCGAGCAGTACCTC.

Points on this clonotype: A much larger clone differs from this one at a single base, so this may be a read error. V is TRBV29-1 and J is TRBJ2-7; no firm D call. From germline, CDR1 is SQVTM and CDR2 ANQGSEA. The CDR3 extends over 12 amino acids. Trimming removed 7 bases from V and 3 bases from J, with 13 bases in between. This CDR3 reads CSGPGPGYEQYF. The CDR3 bases are TGCAGCGGCCCTGGCCCCGGCTACGAGCAGTACTTC.

This clonotype has only a few counts. The conserved closing phenylalanine or tryptophan is absent in this CDR3, likely reflecting a read error. The V call is TRBV4-3, the J call TRBJ2-7; D gene unclear. Trimming cost V 0 bases and J 3 bases, with 9 bases left between them. This CDR3 has 14 amino acids. The germline gives CDR1 LGHNA, CDR2 YSLEER. CDR3 in amino acids: CASSQDHTFYEQYI. The CDR3 nucleotides read TGCGCCAGCAGCCAAGATCACACTTTCTACGAGCAGTACATC.

Only a few counts were recorded for this clonotype. The chain has TRBV5-1 and TRBJ2-3; D assignment may be TRBD1 or TRBD2 (5 bases each). From germline, CDR1 is SGHRS and CDR2 YFSETQ. The CDR3 is 17 residues long. Trimming removed 3 bases from V and 0 bases from J, with 17 bases in between. The CDR3 is CASSSLRDHPSTDTQYF. The CDR3 DNA follows: TGCGCCAGCAGCTCCCTAAGGGACCACCCTAGCACAGATACGCAGTATTTT.

This clonotype appeared many times. The CDR3 coding sequence is TGTGCCAGCAGTCAACAGGGAACTAATGAAAAACTGTTTTTT. Residues: CASSQQGTNEKLFF. The chain carries TRBV28 and TRBJ1-4; tentative D call: TRBD1 (6 bases). The CDR3 totals 14 residues. Germline lookup yields CDR1 MDHEN and CDR2 SYDVKM. Trimming took 5 bases from V and 1 from J, leaving 8 bases between them. The complete variable domain, with remaining parts taken from reference TRBV28 and TRBJ1-4, reads DVKVTQSSRYLVKRTGEKVFLECVQDMDHENMFWYRQDPGLGLRLIYFSYDVKMKEKGDIPEGYSVSREKKERFSLILESASTNQTSMYLCASSQQGTNEKLFFGSGTQLSVL.

In its sample, this clonotype was seen once. This may be a read error: a much more frequent sequence differs by one nucleotide. The V gene is TRBV5-3, the J gene TRBJ1-5; D might be TRBD1 (5 bases). TRBV5-3 is placed among ORFs of uncertain function. Trimming cost V 8 bases and J 5 bases, with 23 bases left between them. The CDR3 totals 16 residues. In DNA form, the CDR3 reads TGTGCCAGCAGTTTGAGGGGCAGGGAAGTGGATCAGCCCCAGCATTTT. Translation gives CASSLRGREVDQPQHF.

The J gene is TRBJ2-3, the V gene TRBV6-5, with 7 positions matching TRBD2. The CDR3 is 16 amino acids. After removal of 0 bases from V and 5 bases from J, the junction contained 8 bases not matched to a gene. Germline loops: CDR1 MNHEY, CDR2 SVGAGI. CDR3 nucleotides: TGTGCCAGCAGTTACTCCAGGCGGGAGCTAGTAGATACGCAGTATTTT. Encoded protein: CASSYSRRELVDTQYF.

Worth noting for this clonotype: A read error may be the cause here, since a much bigger clone is one base away. The chain couples TRBV28 to TRBJ2-1, with 8 bases aligning to TRBD2. This CDR3 spans 17 amino acids. Germline lookup yields CDR1 MDHEN and CDR2 SYDVKM. The CDR3 bases are TGTGGCAGCAGTCCCCATTATGCGGGAGGACCCCACAATGAGCAGTTCTTC. As protein: CGSSPHYAGGPHNEQFF.